This T cell receptor (beta chain) was recovered during a study of shared clonotypes between healthy human individuals. The assay was immunoSEQ multiplex PCR, and TCRdb's table has in-frame clones only and misses some. The table has a few million clones, approximately 94% seen once. Investigators divided CD4+ cells into CD45RA+ naive and CD45RA-negative memory subsets. Notes on the study in general: An anticipated effect of sequencing depth on clonotype sharing among donors was recognized.

V was shortened by 6 bases and J by 12 bases, with 18 bases between the two germline ends. The V gene's germline CDR1 is LNHDA and CDR2 SQIVND (reference sequence). The CDR3 length is 14 residues. Of note for this clone: Its antigen is not identified.

The sample consisted of naive CD4+ T cells sorted from blood. The subset: CD45RA+ positively selected. This rearrangement joins TRBV19 to TRBJ1-6, with a weak D call TRBD1 (6 bases). The sequence came from a man aged 18 to 35 in good health. Here the CDR3 reads CASSPRTVGEPLHF. CDR3 bases: TGTGCCAGTAGCCCCAGGACAGTAGGGGAACCCCTCCACTTT. Drawing the rest from reference TRBV19 and TRBJ1-6, the complete variable domain is DGGITQSPKYLFRKEGQNVTLSCEQNLNHDAMYWYRQDPGQGLRLIYYSQIVNDFQKGDIAEGYSVSREKKESFPLTVTSAQKNPTAFYLCASSPRTVGEPLHFGNGTRLTVT.